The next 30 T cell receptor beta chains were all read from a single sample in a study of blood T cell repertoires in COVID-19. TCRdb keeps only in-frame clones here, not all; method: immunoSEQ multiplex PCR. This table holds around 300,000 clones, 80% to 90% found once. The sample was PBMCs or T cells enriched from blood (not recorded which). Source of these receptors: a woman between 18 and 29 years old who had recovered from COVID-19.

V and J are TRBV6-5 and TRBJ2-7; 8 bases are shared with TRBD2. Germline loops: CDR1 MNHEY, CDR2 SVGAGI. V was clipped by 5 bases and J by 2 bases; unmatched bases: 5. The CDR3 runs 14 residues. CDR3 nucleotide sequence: TGTGCCAGCAGTCTGGGCGGGGGGCCCTACGAGCAGTACTTC. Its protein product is CASSLGGGPYEQYF.

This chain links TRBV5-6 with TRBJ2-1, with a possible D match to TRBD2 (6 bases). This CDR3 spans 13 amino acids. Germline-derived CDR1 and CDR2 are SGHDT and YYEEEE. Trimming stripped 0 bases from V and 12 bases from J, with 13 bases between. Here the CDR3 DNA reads TGTGCCAGCAGCTTGGTATCGGGGGAGCGGCAGTTCTTC. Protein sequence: CASSLVSGERQFF. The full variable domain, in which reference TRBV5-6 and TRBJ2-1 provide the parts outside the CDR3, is DAGVTQSPTHLIKTRGQQVTLRCSPKSGHDTVSWYQQALGQGPQFIFQYYEEEERQRGNFPDRFSGHQFPNYSSELNVNALLLGDSALYLCASSLVSGERQFFGPGTRLTVL.

The CDR3 DNA reads as TGCGCCAGCAGCCAAGAGGGAGAGGTAGTAGACACCATATATTTT. Its translation: CASSQEGEVVDTIYF. V gene TRBV4-1 combines with J gene TRBJ1-3, with D hard to call. Germline loops: CDR1 MGHRA, CDR2 YSYEKL. The CDR3 covers 15 residues. The V end was cut by 0 bases, the J end by 8 bases, with 14 bases between.

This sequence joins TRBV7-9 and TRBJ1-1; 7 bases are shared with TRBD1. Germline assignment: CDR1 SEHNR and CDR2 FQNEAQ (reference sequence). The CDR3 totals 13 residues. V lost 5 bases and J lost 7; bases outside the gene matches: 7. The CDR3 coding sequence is TGTGCCAGCAGCCTACAACAGGGGCTTGAAGCTTTCTTT. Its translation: CASSLQQGLEAFF.

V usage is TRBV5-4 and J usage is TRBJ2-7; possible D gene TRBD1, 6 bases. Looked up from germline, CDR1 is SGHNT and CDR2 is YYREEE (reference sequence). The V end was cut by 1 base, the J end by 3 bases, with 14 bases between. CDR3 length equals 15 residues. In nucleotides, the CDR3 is TGTGCCAGCAGCTTGCGAGCCGGGACAAACTACGAGCAGTACTTC. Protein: CASSLRAGTNYEQYF.

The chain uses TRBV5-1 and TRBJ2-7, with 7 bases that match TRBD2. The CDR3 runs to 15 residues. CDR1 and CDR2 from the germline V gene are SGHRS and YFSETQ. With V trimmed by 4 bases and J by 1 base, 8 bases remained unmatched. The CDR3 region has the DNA TGCGCCAGCAGCCCGGGGGGAGGTCAATCCTACGAGCAGTACTTC. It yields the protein CASSPGGGQSYEQYF.

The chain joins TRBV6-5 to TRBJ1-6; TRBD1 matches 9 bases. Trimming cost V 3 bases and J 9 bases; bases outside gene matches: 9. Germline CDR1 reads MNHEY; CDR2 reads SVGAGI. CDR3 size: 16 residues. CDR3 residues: CASSYSDRGFPSPLHF. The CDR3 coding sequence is TGTGCCAGCAGTTATTCGGACAGGGGATTTCCTTCACCCCTCCACTTT.

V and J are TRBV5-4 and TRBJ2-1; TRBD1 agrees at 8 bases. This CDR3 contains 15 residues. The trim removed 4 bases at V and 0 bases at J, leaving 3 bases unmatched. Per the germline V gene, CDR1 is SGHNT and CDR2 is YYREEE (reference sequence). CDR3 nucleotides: TGTGCCAGCAGCCGGGGGACAGGCTCCTACAATGAGCAGTTCTTC. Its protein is CASSRGTGSYNEQFF.

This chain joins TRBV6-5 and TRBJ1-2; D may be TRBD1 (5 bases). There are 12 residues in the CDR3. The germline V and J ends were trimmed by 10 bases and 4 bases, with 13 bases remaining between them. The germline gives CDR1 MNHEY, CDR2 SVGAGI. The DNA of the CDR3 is TGTGCCACTTCGACAGACTTCTATGGCTACACCTTC. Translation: CATSTDFYGYTF.

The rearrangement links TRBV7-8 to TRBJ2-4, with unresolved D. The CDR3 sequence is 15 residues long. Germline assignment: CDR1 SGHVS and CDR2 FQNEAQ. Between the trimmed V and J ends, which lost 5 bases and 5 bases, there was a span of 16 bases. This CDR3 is CASSPGPPPQNIQYF. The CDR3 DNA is TGTGCCAGCAGCCCCGGTCCTCCTCCCCAAAACATTCAGTACTTC. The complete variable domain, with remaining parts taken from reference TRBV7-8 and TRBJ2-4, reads GAGVSQSPRYKVAKRGQDVALRCDPISGHVSLFWYQQALGQGPEFLTYFQNEAQLDKSGLPSDRFFAERPEGSVSTLKIQRTQQEDSAVYLCASSPGPPPQNIQYFGAGTRLSVL.

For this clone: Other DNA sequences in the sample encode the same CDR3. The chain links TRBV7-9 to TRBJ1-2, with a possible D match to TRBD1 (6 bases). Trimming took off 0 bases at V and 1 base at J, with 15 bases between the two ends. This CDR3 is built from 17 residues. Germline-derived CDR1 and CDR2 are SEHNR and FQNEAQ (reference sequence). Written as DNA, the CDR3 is TGTGCCAGCAGCTTAGCAGGCCAGGGGCCATATAACTATGGCTACACCTTC. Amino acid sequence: CASSLAGQGPYNYGYTF.

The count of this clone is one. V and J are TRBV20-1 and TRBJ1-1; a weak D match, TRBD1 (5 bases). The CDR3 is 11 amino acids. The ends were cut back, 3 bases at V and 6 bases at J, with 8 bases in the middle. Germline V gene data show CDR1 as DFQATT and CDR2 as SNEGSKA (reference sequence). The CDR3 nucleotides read TGCAGTGCTAGCCTGGGGCCTGAAGCTTTCTTT. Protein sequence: CSASLGPEAFF.

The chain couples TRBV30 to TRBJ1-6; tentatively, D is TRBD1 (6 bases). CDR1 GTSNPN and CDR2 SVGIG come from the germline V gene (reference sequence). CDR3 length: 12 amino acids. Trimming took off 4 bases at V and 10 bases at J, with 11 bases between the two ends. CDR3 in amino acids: CAWNRVRSPLHF. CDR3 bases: TGTGCCTGGAACAGGGTCCGGTCACCCCTCCACTTT.

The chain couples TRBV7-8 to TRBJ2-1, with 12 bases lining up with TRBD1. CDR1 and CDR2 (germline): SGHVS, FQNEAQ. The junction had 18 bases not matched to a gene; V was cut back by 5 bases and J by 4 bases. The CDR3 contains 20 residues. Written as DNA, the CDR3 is TGTGCCAGCAGCACGCTCACCCGGGGACAGGGGGCTCCGGGATACAATGAGCAGTTCTTC. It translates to CASSTLTRGQGAPGYNEQFF.

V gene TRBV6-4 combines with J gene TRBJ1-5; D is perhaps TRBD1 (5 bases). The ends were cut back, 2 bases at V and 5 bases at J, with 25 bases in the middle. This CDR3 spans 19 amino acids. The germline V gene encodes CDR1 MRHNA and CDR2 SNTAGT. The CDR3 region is CASSDQDTRSRTGDQPQHF. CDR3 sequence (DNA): TGTGCCAGCAGTGACCAGGACACCAGGTCCCGGACCGGCGATCAGCCCCAGCATTTT.

The CDR3 DNA reads TGTGCCAGCAGTCTGCTAGCGGGCCCCAGGGGGGAGCTGTTTTTT. The encoded protein is CASSLLAGPRGELFF. The V call is TRBV27, the J call TRBJ2-2; 8 nucleotides agree with TRBD2. Germline V gene data show CDR1 as MNHEY and CDR2 as SMNVEV (reference sequence). CDR3 length: 15 amino acids. V was clipped by 5 bases and J by 8 bases; unmatched bases: 10.

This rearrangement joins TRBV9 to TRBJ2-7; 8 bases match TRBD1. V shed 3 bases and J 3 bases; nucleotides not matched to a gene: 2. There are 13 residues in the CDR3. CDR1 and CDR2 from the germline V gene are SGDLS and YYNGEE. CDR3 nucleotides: TGTGCCAGCAGCGAGGGGACAGGCTACGAGCAGTACTTC. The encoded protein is CASSEGTGYEQYF.

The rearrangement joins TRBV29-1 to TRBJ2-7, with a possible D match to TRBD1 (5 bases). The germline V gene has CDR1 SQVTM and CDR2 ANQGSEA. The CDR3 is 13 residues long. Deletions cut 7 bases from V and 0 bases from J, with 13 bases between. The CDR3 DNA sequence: TGCAGCGCCACCGACAGCGCCTCCTACGAGCAGTACTTC. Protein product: CSATDSASYEQYF.

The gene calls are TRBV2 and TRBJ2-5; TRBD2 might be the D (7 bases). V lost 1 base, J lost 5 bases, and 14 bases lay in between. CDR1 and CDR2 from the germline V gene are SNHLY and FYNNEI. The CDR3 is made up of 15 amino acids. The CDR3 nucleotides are TGTGCCAGCAGTGAAGGAGGGGGGGCCGGTGAGACCCAGTACTTC. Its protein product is CASSEGGGAGETQYF.

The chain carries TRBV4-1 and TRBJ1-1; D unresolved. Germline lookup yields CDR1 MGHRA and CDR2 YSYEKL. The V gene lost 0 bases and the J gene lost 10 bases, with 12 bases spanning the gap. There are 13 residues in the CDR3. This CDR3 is CASSQDIYGGAFF. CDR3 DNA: TGCGCCAGCAGCCAAGATATTTATGGAGGAGCTTTCTTT.

CDR3 loop: CASSATGSHEQYF. The CDR3 DNA is TGTGCCAGCAGCGCCACAGGATCCCACGAGCAGTACTTC. The chain combines TRBV11-1 with TRBJ2-7; the D gene is possibly TRBD1 (5 bases). The germline gives CDR1 SGHAT, CDR2 FQDESV (reference sequence). CDR3 length: 13 residues. The V end was cut by 5 bases, the J end by 5 bases, with 13 bases between. Together with reference TRBV11-1 and TRBJ2-7, the CDR3 gives the full variable domain: EAEVAQSPRYKITEKSQAVAFWCDPISGHATLYWYRQILGQGPELLVQFQDESVVDDSQLPKDRFSAERLKGVDSTLKIQPAELGDSAMYLCASSATGSHEQYFGPGTRLTVT.

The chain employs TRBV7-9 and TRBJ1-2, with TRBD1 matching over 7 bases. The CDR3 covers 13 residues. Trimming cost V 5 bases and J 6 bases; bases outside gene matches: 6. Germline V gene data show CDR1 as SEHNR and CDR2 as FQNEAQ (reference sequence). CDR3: CASSLDRVDGYTF. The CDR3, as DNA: TGTGCCAGCAGCCTCGACAGGGTTGATGGCTACACCTTC.

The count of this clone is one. CDR3 coding DNA: TGTGCCAGCGGGACTTTGGGCACAGATACGCAGTATTTT. It yields the protein CASGTLGTDTQYF. The chain combines TRBV21-1 with TRBJ2-3; the table assigns TRBD2, which was not confirmed against the DNA. TRBV21-1 has pseudogene status. The CDR3 is made up of 13 amino acids.

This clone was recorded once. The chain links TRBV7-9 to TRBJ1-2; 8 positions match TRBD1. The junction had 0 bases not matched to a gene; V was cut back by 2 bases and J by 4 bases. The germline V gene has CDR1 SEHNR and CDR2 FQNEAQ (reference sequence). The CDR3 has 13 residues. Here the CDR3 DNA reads TGTGCCAGCAGCTTAACAGGGGGCTATGGCTACACCTTC. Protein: CASSLTGGYGYTF.

The DNA for the CDR3 is TGTGCCAGCAGCTTAAGTGGGGCGGGGTCAGCATATGAGCAGTTCTTC. It specifies CASSLSGAGSAYEQFF. This rearrangement joins TRBV7-3 to TRBJ2-1; weak D call: TRBD2 (6 bases). The CDR3 spans 16 residues. V gave up 1 base and J gave up 8 bases, with 18 bases separating them. Germline V gene sequence: CDR1 SGHTA, CDR2 FQGTGA.

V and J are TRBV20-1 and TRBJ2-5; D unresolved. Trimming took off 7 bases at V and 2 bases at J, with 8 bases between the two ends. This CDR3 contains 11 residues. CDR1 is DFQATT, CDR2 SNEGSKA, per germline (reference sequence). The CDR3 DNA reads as TGCAGTGTTACTTTTCAAGAGACCCAGTACTTC. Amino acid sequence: CSVTFQETQYF.

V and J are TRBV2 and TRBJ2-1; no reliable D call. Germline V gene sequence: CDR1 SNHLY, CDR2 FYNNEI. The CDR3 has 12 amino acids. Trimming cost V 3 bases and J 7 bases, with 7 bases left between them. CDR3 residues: CASSDMSNEQFF. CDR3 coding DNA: TGTGCCAGCAGTGATATGAGTAATGAGCAGTTCTTC.

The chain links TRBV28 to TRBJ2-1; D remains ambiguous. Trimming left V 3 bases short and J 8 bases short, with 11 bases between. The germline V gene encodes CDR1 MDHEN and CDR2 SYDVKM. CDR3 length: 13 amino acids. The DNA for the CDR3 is TGTGCCAGCAGTTTGATAGTCGTCGATGAGCAGTTCTTC. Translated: CASSLIVVDEQFF. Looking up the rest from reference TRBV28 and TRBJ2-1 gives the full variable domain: DVKVTQSSRYLVKRTGEKVFLECVQDMDHENMFWYRQDPGLGLRLIYFSYDVKMKEKGDIPEGYSVSREKKERFSLILESASTNQTSMYLCASSLIVVDEQFFGPGTRLTVL.

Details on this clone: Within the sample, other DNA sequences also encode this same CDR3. The CDR3 nucleotides are TGTGCCAGCAGTCCCGGGACAGGGCATGGCTACACCTTC. Protein: CASSPGTGHGYTF. The chain has TRBV12-3 or TRBV12-4 and TRBJ1-2; 9 positions agree with TRBD1. CDR3 length equals 13 residues. After removal of 5 bases from V and 6 bases from J, the junction contained 4 bases not matched to a gene.

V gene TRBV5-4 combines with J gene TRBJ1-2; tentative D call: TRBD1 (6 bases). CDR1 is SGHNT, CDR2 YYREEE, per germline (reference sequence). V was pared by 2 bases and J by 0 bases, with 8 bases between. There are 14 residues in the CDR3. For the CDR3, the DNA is TGTGCCAGCAGCTTAAGGGGGTCTAACTATGGCTACACCTTC. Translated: CASSLRGSNYGYTF. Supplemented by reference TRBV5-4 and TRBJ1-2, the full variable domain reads ETGVTQSPTHLIKTRGQQVTLRCSSQSGHNTVSWYQQALGQGPQFIFQYYREEENGRGNFPPRFSGLQFPNYSSELNVNALELDDSALYLCASSLRGSNYGYTFGSGTRLTVV.